This entry features one TCR beta chain sequence. The sample comes from a study of blood T cell repertoires in COVID-19. Study background: From T cells, B-cell-depleted T cells, or PBMCs came the material, which was cDNA or gDNA.

V was shortened by 1 base and J by 0 bases, with 3 bases between the two germline ends. The CDR3 runs 13 residues. CDR1 is MGHRA, CDR2 YSYEKL, per germline. The repertoire was sequenced with immunoSEQ multiplex PCR; TCRdb's copy has only in-frame clones and lacks some. Altogether about 210,000 clones are present, about nine tenths being singletons, with the ten largest covering around 10%. The clonotype was recovered from a man younger than 35 with acute COVID-19. Material for sequencing was PBMCs or T cells enriched from blood (not recorded which). The V and J genes are TRBV4-1 and TRBJ1-1, with D unclear. The CDR3 sequence is CASSQVLNTEAFF. CDR3 sequence (DNA): TGCGCCAGCAGCCAAGTCTTGAACACTGAAGCTTTCTTT.